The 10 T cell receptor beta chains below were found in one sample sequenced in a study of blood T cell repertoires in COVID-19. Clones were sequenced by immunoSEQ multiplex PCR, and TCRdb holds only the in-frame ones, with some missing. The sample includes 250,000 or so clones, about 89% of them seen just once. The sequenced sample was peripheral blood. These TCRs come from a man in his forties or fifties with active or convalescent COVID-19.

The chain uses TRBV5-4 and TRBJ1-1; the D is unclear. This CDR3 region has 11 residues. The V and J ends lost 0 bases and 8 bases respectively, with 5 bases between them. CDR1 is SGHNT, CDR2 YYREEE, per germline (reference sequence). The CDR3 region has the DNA TGTGCCAGCAGCTTGGATTCGGAAGCTTTCTTT. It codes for CASSLDSEAFF. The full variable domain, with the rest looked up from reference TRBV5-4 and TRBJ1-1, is ETGVTQSPTHLIKTRGQQVTLRCSSQSGHNTVSWYQQALGQGPQFIFQYYREEENGRGNFPPRFSGLQFPNYSSELNVNALELDDSALYLCASSLDSEAFFGQGTRLTVV.

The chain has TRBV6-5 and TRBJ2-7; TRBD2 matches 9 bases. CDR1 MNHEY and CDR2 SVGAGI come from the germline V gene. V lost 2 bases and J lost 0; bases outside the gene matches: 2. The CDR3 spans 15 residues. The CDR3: CASSYASGISYEQYF. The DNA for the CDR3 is TGTGCCAGCAGTTACGCTAGCGGGATCTCCTACGAGCAGTACTTC.

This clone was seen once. CDR3 in DNA: TGTGCCAGCAGCTCCGCAACTAGCGGGGGGGAATATACGCAGTATTTT. Translation gives CASSSATSGGEYTQYF. The rearrangement links TRBV13 to TRBJ2-3; TRBD2 matches 13 bases. V trimming: 4 bases; J trimming: 7 bases; junction bases outside the gene matches: 8. The length of the CDR3 is 16 residues. Looked up from germline, CDR1 is PRHDT and CDR2 is FYEKMQ (reference sequence). The full variable domain, its missing parts supplied by reference TRBV13 and TRBJ2-3, is AAGVIQSPRHLIKEKRETATLKCYPIPRHDTVYWYQQGPGQDPQFLISFYEKMQSDKGSIPDRFSAQQFSDYHSELNMSSLELGDSALYFCASSSATSGGEYTQYFGPGTRLTVL.

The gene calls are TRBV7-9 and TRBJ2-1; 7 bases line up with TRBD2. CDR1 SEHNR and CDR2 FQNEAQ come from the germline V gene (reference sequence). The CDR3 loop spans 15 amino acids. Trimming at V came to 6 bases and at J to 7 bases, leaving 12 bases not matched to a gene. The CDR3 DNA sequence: TGTGCCAGCAGTTCAAGCGGACTAGTGTGGAATGAGCAGTTCTTC. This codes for CASSSSGLVWNEQFF.

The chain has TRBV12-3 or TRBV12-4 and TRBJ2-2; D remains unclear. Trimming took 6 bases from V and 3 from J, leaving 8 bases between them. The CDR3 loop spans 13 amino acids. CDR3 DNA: TGTGCCAGCAGAAGAACGGACACCGGGGAGCTGTTTTTT. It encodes CASRRTDTGELFF.

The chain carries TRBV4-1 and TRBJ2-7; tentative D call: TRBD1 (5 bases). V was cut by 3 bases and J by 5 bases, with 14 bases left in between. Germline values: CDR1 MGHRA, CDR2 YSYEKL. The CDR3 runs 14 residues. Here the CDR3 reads CASSQEPRVDEQYF. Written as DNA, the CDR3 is TGCGCCAGCAGCCAGGAACCCAGGGTAGACGAGCAGTACTTC.

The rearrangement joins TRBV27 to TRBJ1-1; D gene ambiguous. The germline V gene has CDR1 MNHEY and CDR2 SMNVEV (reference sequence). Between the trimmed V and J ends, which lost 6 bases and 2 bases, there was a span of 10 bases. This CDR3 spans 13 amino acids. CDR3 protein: CASSRKLNTEAFF. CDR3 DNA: TGTGCCAGCAGCCGAAAGCTAAACACTGAAGCTTTCTTT.

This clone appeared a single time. CDR3 sequence: CASSGLGREYTGELFF. The CDR3 coding sequence is TGTGCCAGCAGCGGGCTGGGGCGGGAATATACCGGGGAGCTGTTTTTT. J is TRBJ2-2 and V is TRBV9; possible D gene TRBD2, 6 bases. Germline V gene sequence: CDR1 SGDLS, CDR2 YYNGEE. The CDR3 has 16 amino acids. V was shortened by 3 bases and J by 5 bases, with 17 bases between the two germline ends.

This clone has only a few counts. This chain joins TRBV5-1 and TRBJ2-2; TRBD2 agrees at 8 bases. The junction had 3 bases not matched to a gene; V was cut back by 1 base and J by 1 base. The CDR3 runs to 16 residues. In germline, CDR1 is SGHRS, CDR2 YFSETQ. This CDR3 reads CASSLSSGRNTGELFF. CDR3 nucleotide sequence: TGCGCCAGCAGCTTGTCGAGCGGGAGGAACACCGGGGAGCTGTTTTTT.

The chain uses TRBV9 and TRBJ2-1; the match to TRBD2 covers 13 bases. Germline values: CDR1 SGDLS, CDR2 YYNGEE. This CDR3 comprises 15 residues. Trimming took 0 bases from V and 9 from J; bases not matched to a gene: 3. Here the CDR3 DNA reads TGTGCCAGCAGCGTAGGGACTAGCGGGAGACTTGAGCAGTTCTTC. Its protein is CASSVGTSGRLEQFF.